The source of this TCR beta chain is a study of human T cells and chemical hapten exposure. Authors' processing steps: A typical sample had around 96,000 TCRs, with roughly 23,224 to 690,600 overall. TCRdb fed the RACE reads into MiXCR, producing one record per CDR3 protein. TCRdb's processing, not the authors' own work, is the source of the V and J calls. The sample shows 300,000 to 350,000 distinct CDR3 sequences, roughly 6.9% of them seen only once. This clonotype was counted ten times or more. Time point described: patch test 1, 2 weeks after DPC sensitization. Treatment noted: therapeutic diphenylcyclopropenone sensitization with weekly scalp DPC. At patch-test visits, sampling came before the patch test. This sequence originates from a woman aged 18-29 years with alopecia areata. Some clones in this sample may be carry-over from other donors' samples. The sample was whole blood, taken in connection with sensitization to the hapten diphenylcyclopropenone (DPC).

This CDR3 is CASSPTQQGTDTQYF. CDR3 sequence (DNA): TGTGCCAGCTCACCCACTCAACAGGGCACAGATACGCAGTATTTT. This chain joins TRBV18 and TRBJ2-3; TRBD1 might be the D (5 bases). V dropped 3 bases and J dropped 1 base, with 11 bases sitting between them. The CDR3 is made up of 15 amino acids. Germline CDR1 reads KGHSH; CDR2 reads LQKENI.